This T cell receptor (beta chain) was sequenced during a study of T cell responses to AZD1222 COVID-19 vaccine. Whole-study results and caveats: At 160-218 and 743-854, vaccine-associated CD4 TCRs were dominant, and they spanned spike. Nearly half of spike-specific TCRs reportedly target unmutated variant regions.

Regarding this clone: Its antigen is still unknown.

The table came from immunoSEQ multiplex PCR; TCRdb's copy has only in-frame clones and leaves some out. The sample shows 100,000 to 150,000 clones, roughly 90% of them seen only once. Second doses that came at about 4 or about 12 weeks were put together. Trimming removed 3 bases from V and 7 bases from J; junction bases left unmatched: 15. CDR1 and CDR2 from the germline V gene are DFQATT and SNEGSKA (reference sequence). The CDR3 totals 16 residues. The source was peripheral blood, collected 28 days after the second AZD1222 dose. This clonotype originated in an adult who received the AZD1222 COVID-19 vaccine. The V gene is TRBV20-1, the J gene TRBJ2-7; TRBD2 matches at 10 bases. The CDR3 sequence: CSASPVAGGLRGEQYF. DNA of the CDR3: TGCAGTGCTAGTCCCGTAGCGGGAGGTCTTCGGGGAGAGCAGTACTTC.